The 17 T cell receptor beta chains below were found in one sample sequenced in a study of sequential checkpoint blockade in melanoma. The method was immunoSEQ multiplex PCR; TCRdb's version includes in-frame clones alone and lacks a portion of them. The repertoire holds more than 8,000 clones, with 71% as singletons. Noted treatment: randomized to nivolumab then ipilimumab (arm A) or the reverse (arm B). The sequencing here drew on CD8+ T cells sorted from blood (inferred from file names), taken from a patient given nivolumab and ipilimumab in sequence. The source of these receptors is a human donor with melanoma.

CDR3 bases: TGTGCCAGCAGGGAGACAGGCTTAGATCAGCCCCAGCATTTT. Its protein is CASRETGLDQPQHF. The V and J genes are TRBV25-1 and TRBJ1-5, with D possibly matching TRBD1 (6 bases). This CDR3 is built from 14 residues. Germline CDR1 and CDR2: MGHDK and SYGVNS. V was shortened by 6 bases and J by 5 bases, with 14 bases between the two germline ends.

CDR3 residues: CASRQGHLSSYEQYF. The DNA of the CDR3 is TGCGCCAGCAGACAGGGACACCTGAGCTCCTACGAGCAGTACTTC. The V gene is TRBV4-3, the J gene TRBJ2-5; perhaps TRBD1 as D (6 bases). The J call is uncertain, as TRBJ2-7 better fits the DNA end. The CDR3 extends over 15 amino acids. Germline values: CDR1 LGHNA, CDR2 YSLEER.

This chain joins TRBV6-5 and TRBJ2-1; 10 bases match TRBD2. CDR1 MNHEY and CDR2 SVGAGI come from the germline V gene. This CDR3 contains 16 residues. J lost 0 bases, V lost 4 bases, and 3 bases had no gene match. CDR3 bases: TGTGCCAGCAGTTGGACTAGCGGCAGCTCCTACAATGAGCAGTTCTTC. Protein: CASSWTSGSSYNEQFF.

The V and J genes are TRBV7-9 and TRBJ2-3, with TRBD2 identical over 7 bases. CDR3 length: 14 amino acids. The germline gives CDR1 SEHNR, CDR2 FQNEAQ (reference sequence). The J segment lost 5 bases and the V segment lost 10 bases, leaving 12 bases of the junction unmatched. The CDR3 spells CATVGGDPKDTQYF. In DNA form, the CDR3 reads TGTGCCACCGTGGGAGGGGACCCGAAAGATACGCAGTATTTT.

The genes are TRBV4-3 and TRBJ2-3, with 7 bases lining up with TRBD2. V shed 0 bases and J 2 bases; nucleotides not matched to a gene: 8. The CDR3 loop spans 17 amino acids. Germline CDR1 is LGHNA and CDR2 is YSLEER. The CDR3 DNA reads as TGCGCCAGCAGCCAAGACGGCGCTAGCGGTCCCACAGATACGCAGTATTTT. This sequence encodes CASSQDGASGPTDTQYF.

V usage is TRBV15 and J usage is TRBJ2-1; 9 bases agree with TRBD1. The CDR3 sequence is 15 residues long. Germline CDR1 is LNHNV and CDR2 is YYDKDF (reference sequence). Trimming at V came to 6 bases and at J to 7 bases, leaving 10 bases not matched to a gene. CDR3 loop: CATSQRTGVFNEQFF. The DNA for the CDR3 is TGTGCCACCAGTCAGAGGACAGGGGTTTTTAATGAGCAGTTCTTC.

This sequence joins TRBV7-3 and TRBJ1-2; D perhaps matches TRBD1 (6 bases). Germline lookup yields CDR1 SGHTA and CDR2 FQGTGA. V was shortened by 5 bases and J by 4 bases, with 14 bases between the two germline ends. The CDR3 is 14 residues long. The CDR3 nucleotides are TGTGCCAGCAGCCTGGACAGTACGCTCTATGGCTACACCTTC. This sequence encodes CASSLDSTLYGYTF.

The rearrangement uses TRBV9 and TRBJ1-2; D is undetermined. V was shortened by 6 bases and J by 4 bases, with 22 bases between the two germline ends. The germline gives CDR1 SGDLS, CDR2 YYNGEE. The CDR3 contains 16 residues. The CDR3 region is CASMRVYSRKIYGYTF. CDR3 DNA: TGTGCCAGCATGAGGGTGTACTCAAGAAAGATCTATGGCTACACCTTC.

The chain carries TRBV6-5 and TRBJ1-5, with unresolved D. The CDR3 sequence is 13 residues long. Trimming took 2 bases from V and 4 from J, leaving 6 bases between them. The germline V gene encodes CDR1 MNHEY and CDR2 SVGAGI. Written as DNA, the CDR3 is TGTGCCAGCAGTTACAGAGCTAATCAGCCCCAGCATTTT. It yields the protein CASSYRANQPQHF.

The rearrangement uses TRBV7-6 and TRBJ1-1, with a possible D match to TRBD1 (6 bases). Trimming removed 1 base from V and 0 bases from J, with 12 bases in between. The CDR3 is 16 amino acids. Germline lookup yields CDR1 SGHVS and CDR2 FNYEAQ. The CDR3 is CASSLGGGGLNTEAFF. The CDR3 DNA reads as TGTGCCAGCAGCTTAGGTGGCGGGGGCTTGAACACTGAAGCTTTCTTT.

The chain has TRBV4-1 and TRBJ2-7; 8 nucleotides line up with TRBD1. Per germline, CDR1 MGHRA and CDR2 YSYEKL. The CDR3 loop spans 17 amino acids. V shed 0 bases and J 2 bases; nucleotides not matched to a gene: 9. The CDR3: CASSQDQGAGYPYEQYF. The DNA of the CDR3 is TGCGCCAGCAGCCAAGATCAGGGGGCGGGGTACCCCTACGAGCAGTACTTC.

This clone was seen only once. The rearrangement uses TRBV4-3 and TRBJ2-5; 7 bases map to TRBD2. V dropped 1 base and J dropped 11; count of bases not matched to a gene: 13. The CDR3 is made up of 15 amino acids. From germline, CDR1 is LGHNA and CDR2 YSLEER. DNA of the CDR3: TGCGCCAGCAGCCAAGGGACGGGAAAACGGGGGGAGCAGTACTTC. Protein product: CASSQGTGKRGEQYF.

This chain joins TRBV11-2 and TRBJ2-7, with D perhaps matching TRBD2 (6 bases). CDR1 is SGHAT, CDR2 FQNNGV, per germline. Trimming cost V 5 bases and J 6 bases, with 11 bases left between them. The length of the CDR3 is 12 residues. The CDR3 bases are TGTGCCAGCAGCCTAGGGGAGGCCGAGCAGTACTTC. The encoded protein is CASSLGEAEQYF. Full variable domain (missing parts from reference TRBV11-2 and TRBJ2-7): EAGVAQSPRYKIIEKRQSVAFWCNPISGHATLYWYQQILGQGPKLLIQFQNNGVVDDSQLPKDRFSAERLKGVDSTLKIQPAKLEDSAVYLCASSLGEAEQYFGPGTRLTVT.

In its sample, this clone was seen a few times. V usage is TRBV6-1 and J usage is TRBJ2-1; 10 positions match TRBD2. Trimming at V came to 7 bases and at J to 3 bases, leaving 3 bases not matched to a gene. This CDR3 contains 14 residues. Per the germline V gene, CDR1 is MNHNS and CDR2 is SASEGT. CDR3 loop: CASTTSGNYNEQFF. The CDR3 DNA is TGTGCCAGCACTACTAGCGGGAACTACAATGAGCAGTTCTTC.

The chain is built from TRBV19 and TRBJ1-2; 8 positions agree with TRBD1. The V gene's germline CDR1 is LNHDA and CDR2 SQIVND (reference sequence). The CDR3 extends over 14 amino acids. V lost 9 bases and J lost 3; bases outside the gene matches: 9. CDR3 sequence reads: CASTGAGGYYGYTF. CDR3 coding DNA: TGTGCCAGCACAGGGGCAGGGGGCTACTATGGCTACACCTTC.

This sequence joins TRBV11-2 and TRBJ1-1; D might be TRBD1 (5 bases). Germline values: CDR1 SGHAT, CDR2 FQNNGV. This CDR3 contains 14 residues. The V end lost 6 bases, the J end lost 0 bases, and 11 bases lay between the germline ends. CDR3 amino acids: CASSGGSLNTEAFF. The CDR3 nucleotides read TGTGCCAGCAGTGGGGGGTCCCTGAACACTGAAGCTTTCTTT.

The rearrangement uses TRBV4-1 and TRBJ2-1; unclear D gene. CDR1 and CDR2 (germline): MGHRA, YSYEKL. This CDR3 has 13 residues. The V gene lost 0 bases and the J gene lost 4 bases, with 4 bases spanning the gap. The CDR3, as DNA: TGCGCCAGCAGCCAAGAAGCGTACAATGAGCAGTTCTTC. This translates into CASSQEAYNEQFF.